The T cell receptor beta chain described here comes from a study of T-cell memory formation after mild COVID-19 listed by TCRdb under 2021. Looking at the study overall: TCR sequence clusters from the two donors were largely donor specific. T-cell clones expanding and contracting after mild COVID-19 in two donors were tracked by longitudinal TCRalpha and TCRbeta repertoire sequencing. The cohort was made up of two young adult volunteers, one female and one male, who were previously healthy. Overall study results and their limits: Only a couple of mild cases were covered in the study, and larger cohorts including severe cases with pre-infection samples were considered necessary. Contracting CD4+ clones turned up mainly in the CM and EM memory subsets, whereas EMRA was where CD8+ clones were enriched. The second-wave clones that peaked on day 37 were not confirmed to be SARS-CoV-2 specific. The detection of some responding clones in pre-infection memory suggests that pre-existing cross-reactive memory T cells joined the SARS-CoV-2 response. Clones that contracted from day 15 to 85 showed balanced CD4/CD8 phenotypes, whereas a second wave of clones that expanded from day 15 to 37 leaned towards CD4+.

Reads for this sample came from an Illumina NovaSeq 6000. TCRalpha and TCRbeta cDNA libraries were built by 5'RACE with constant-segment primers, adding sample barcodes and unique molecular identifiers. RNA was extracted from every sample with Trizol reagent. Library amplification was performed in two PCR steps, and a second sample barcode and Illumina TruSeq adapters were introduced in the second step. Sequencing of libraries was performed on an Illumina NovaSeq with 2 x 150 bp paired-end reads. The authors processed their data as follows. Reads were demultiplexed and collapsed into UMI-guided consensus sequences with migec v1.2.7. Using mixcr v2.1.11, UMI consensuses were aligned to TRA and TRB V and J templates and then assembled into clonotypes. Expanded or contracted clonotypes were those called significant by both edgeR and NoisET, with noise models trained on biological replicates. For edgeR calls, a false discovery rate-adjusted p below 0.01 and a log2 fold-change threshold of 1 were applied. As an exploratory analysis of dynamics, max-normalized trajectories of the 1000 most abundant clonotypes were examined by PCA with hierarchical clustering. Separately sequenced CD4+ and CD8+ repertoires were used to assign the CD4 or CD8 phenotype of responding clones. The public reads were run again by TCRdb, first through fastp at Q25 and then through MiXCR, and only productive beta chains were kept. Identical CDR3 protein sequences are pooled into one entry, listed with their most common genes and DNA. These V and J calls rely on TCRdb rather than the paper's analysis. The sample yields roughly 150,000 distinct CDR3 sequences; about 14% were counted once. 13% to 15% of the sample is held by the ten biggest clonotypes.

Unmatched junction bases come to 7, with V trimmed by 6 bases and J by 4 bases. The CDR3 goes from the cysteine to the phenylalanine over 17 residues. Left in the record is the CDR3 DNA by itself, 51 bases read in frame from the first base. Notes on this clonotype: Its binding antigen is unknown. No much larger clone is present one base from it, and per-base qualities are unavailable.

Ficoll-Paque density gradient centrifugation was used to isolate PBMCs. The sequencing sample was made of PBMCs or a T cell subset sorted from them (not recorded which). The chain links TRBV12-3 or TRBV12-4 with TRBJ2-2, with TRBD2 matching 14 junction bases. This receptor was obtained from an adult woman who had mild COVID-19 (a few samples of this study predate the infection). The sample titles of this study are shuffled in the database, so cell type and time point are left out; the donor was told from shared clones. CDR3 protein: CASRQGTSGRSTGELFF. The nucleotide sequence reads TGTGCCAGCAGGCAAGGGACTAGCGGGAGAAGCACCGGGGAGCTGTTTTTT.